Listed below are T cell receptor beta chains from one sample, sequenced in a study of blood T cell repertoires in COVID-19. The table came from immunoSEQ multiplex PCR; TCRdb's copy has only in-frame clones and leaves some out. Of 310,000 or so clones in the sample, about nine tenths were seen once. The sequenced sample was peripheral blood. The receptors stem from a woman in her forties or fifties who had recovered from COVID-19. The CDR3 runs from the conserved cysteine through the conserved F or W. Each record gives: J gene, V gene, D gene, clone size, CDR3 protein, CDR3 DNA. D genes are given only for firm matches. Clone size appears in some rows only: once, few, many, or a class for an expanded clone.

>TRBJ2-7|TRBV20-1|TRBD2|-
CSARGTSYEQYF
TGCAGTGCTCGTGGGACTAGCTACGAGCAGTACTTC
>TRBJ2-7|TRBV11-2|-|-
CASSPWAEHYEQYF
TGTGCCAGCAGCCCGTGGGCAGAGCACTACGAGCAGTACTTC
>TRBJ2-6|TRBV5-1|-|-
CASSFTGSGANVLTF
TGCGCCAGCAGCTTTACAGGGTCTGGGGCCAACGTCCTGACTTTC
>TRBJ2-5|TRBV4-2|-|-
CASSLGGVGETQYF
TGTGCCAGCAGCCTCGGCGGGGTTGGCGAGACCCAGTACTTC
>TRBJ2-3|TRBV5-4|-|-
CASSLVSDTQYF
TGTGCCAGCAGCTTGGTATCCGATACGCAGTATTTT
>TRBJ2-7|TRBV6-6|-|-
CASSYQGSSYEQYF
TGTGCCAGCAGTTACCAGGGAAGCTCCTACGAGCAGTACTTC
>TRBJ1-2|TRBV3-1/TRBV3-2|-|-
CASSQRSGGYTF
TGTGCCAGCAGCCAACGTTCAGGGGGCTACACCTTC
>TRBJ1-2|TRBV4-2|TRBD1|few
CASSGTGGRDGYTF
TGTGCCAGCAGCGGAACAGGGGGCCGGGACGGCTACACCTTC
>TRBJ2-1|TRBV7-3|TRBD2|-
CASSRGGTRSVDEQFF
TGTGCCAGCAGCCGCGGGGGGACTCGATCAGTCGATGAGCAGTTCTTC
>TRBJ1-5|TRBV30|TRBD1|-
CAWSDIQGDNQPQHF
TGTGCCTGGAGCGACATACAGGGGGACAATCAGCCCCAGCATTTT
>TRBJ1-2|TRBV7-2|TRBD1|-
CASSAFAGGMNGYTF
TGTGCCAGCAGCGCCTTTGCAGGGGGAATGAACGGCTACACCTTC
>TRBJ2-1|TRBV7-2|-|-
CASSSLTYQNNEQFF
TGTGCCAGCAGCTCTCTGACATACCAAAACAATGAGCAGTTCTTC
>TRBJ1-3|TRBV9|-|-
CASSVSDTSGNTIYF
TGTGCCAGCAGCGTATCGGACACCTCTGGAAACACCATATATTTT
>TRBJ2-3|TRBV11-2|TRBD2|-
CASSSRGGATDTQYF
TGTGCCAGCAGTTCCCGGGGGGGAGCCACAGATACGCAGTATTTT
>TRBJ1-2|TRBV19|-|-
CASSERGYYGYTF
TGTGCCAGTAGTGAAAGGGGCTACTATGGCTACACCTTC
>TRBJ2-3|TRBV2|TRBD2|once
CAGSSGRADTGYTQYF
TGTGCCGGATCTAGCGGGAGGGCCGACACCGGGTATACGCAGTATTTT
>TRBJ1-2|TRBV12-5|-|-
CASGLGTGVRGYTF
TGTGCTAGTGGTTTGGGCACGGGGGTTCGTGGCTACACCTTC
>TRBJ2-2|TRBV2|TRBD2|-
CASSGGLAGITGELFF
TGTGCCAGCAGTGGGGGACTAGCGGGGATCACCGGGGAGCTGTTTTTT
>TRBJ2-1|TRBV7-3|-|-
CASSQTQYNEQFF
TGTGCCAGCAGCCAAACCCAGTACAATGAGCAGTTCTTC
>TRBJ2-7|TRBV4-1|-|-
CASSQERTYEQYF
TGCGCCAGCAGCCAAGAGCGTACCTACGAGCAGTACTTC
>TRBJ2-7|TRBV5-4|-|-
CASSLNTAEQYF
TGTGCCAGCAGCTTGAACACCGCCGAGCAGTACTTC
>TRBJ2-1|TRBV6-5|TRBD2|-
CASSYSGGSGNEQFF
TGTGCCAGCAGTTACTCGGGAGGGTCGGGCAATGAGCAGTTCTTC
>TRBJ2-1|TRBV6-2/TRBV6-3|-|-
CASSYSQATYNEQFF
TGTGCCAGCAGTTACTCACAGGCAACCTACAATGAGCAGTTCTTC
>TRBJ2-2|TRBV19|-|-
CASSPFQRTGELFF
TGTGCCAGTAGCCCGTTTCAGCGCACCGGGGAGCTGTTTTTT
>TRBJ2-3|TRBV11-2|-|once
CASSLRDTQYF
TGTGCCAGCAGCTTACGAGATACGCAGTATTTT
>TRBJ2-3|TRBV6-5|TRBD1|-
CASSSTGGAGDTQYF
TGTGCCAGCAGTTCTACAGGGGGTGCCGGGGATACGCAGTATTTT
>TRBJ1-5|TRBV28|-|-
CASSLGGTNQPQHF
TGTGCCAGCAGTTTGGGAGGGACCAATCAGCCCCAGCATTTT
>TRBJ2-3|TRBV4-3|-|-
CASSLNSFPASTDTQYF
TGCGCCAGCAGCCTAAACAGCTTCCCAGCTAGCACAGATACGCAGTATTTT